Following are 25 T cell receptor beta chains from one sample sequenced in a study of blood T cell repertoires in COVID-19 (dated by TCRdb to about 2020). Library generation was performed with the immunoSEQ multiplex PCR assay. TCRdb obtained this table from immuneACCESS and retained in-frame rearrangements with V and J assigned. These tables miss some clones; where compared with another copy, unresolved V genes account for less than half of the shortfall, and the remainder is unexplained. The table for this sample lists around 72,000 clones; approximately 86% of them were counted only once. In total, the top ten clones hold roughly 29% of the sample. Sequencing was done on a sample of peripheral blood. The receptors originated from a man in his forties or fifties with acute or convalescent COVID-19.

V usage is TRBV27 and J usage is TRBJ2-5; possible D gene TRBD1, 5 bases. Germline CDR1 reads MNHEY; CDR2 reads SMNVEV (reference sequence). The CDR3 runs 16 residues. Between the trimmed V and J ends, which lost 2 bases and 0 bases, there was a span of 13 bases. CDR3 DNA: TGTGCCAGCAGTTTAAGGGGTTATGGGTACCAAGAGACCCAGTACTTC. The encoded protein is CASSLRGYGYQETQYF.

The chain links TRBV19 to TRBJ1-1; D is possibly TRBD1 (6 bases). The CDR3 loop spans 15 amino acids. Germline CDR1 LNHDA, CDR2 SQIVND (reference sequence). Trimming cost V 3 bases and J 1 base, with 12 bases left between them. The CDR3 reads CASSISSTGNTEAFF. The CDR3 coding sequence is TGTGCCAGTAGTATTTCCTCGACAGGGAACACTGAAGCTTTCTTT.

The chain combines TRBV19 with TRBJ2-2; 11 bases map to TRBD1. CDR1 LNHDA and CDR2 SQIVND come from the germline V gene (reference sequence). The CDR3 runs 14 residues. The V segment lost 8 bases and the J segment 7 bases; nucleotides outside the gene matches: 6. CDR3 amino acids: CASSGTGGIGELFF. The DNA for the CDR3 is TGTGCCAGTTCCGGGACAGGGGGAATCGGGGAGCTGTTTTTT.

The chain is built from TRBV5-1 and TRBJ1-1; D may be TRBD1 (6 bases). This CDR3 is built from 15 residues. V gave up 6 bases and J gave up 0 bases, with 15 bases separating them. Germline V CDR1 and CDR2: SGHRS, YFSETQ. CDR3 in amino acids: CASTASGAMNTEAFF. For the CDR3, the DNA is TGCGCCAGCACCGCATCAGGGGCCATGAACACTGAAGCTTTCTTT.

This clone was picked up one time. The rearrangement uses TRBV27 and TRBJ2-2; perhaps TRBD1 as D (5 bases). The V end was cut by 2 bases, the J end by 4 bases, with 11 bases between. Germline V gene data show CDR1 as MNHEY and CDR2 as SMNVEV (reference sequence). CDR3 length: 15 residues. The CDR3 region is CASSLMSRATGELFF. In DNA, the CDR3 is TGTGCCAGCAGTTTAATGTCCAGGGCCACCGGGGAGCTGTTTTTT.

The V gene is TRBV5-5, the J gene TRBJ1-2; tentatively, D is TRBD1 (6 bases). Trimming cost V 2 bases and J 0 bases, with 11 bases left between them. This CDR3 has 15 residues. The germline gives CDR1 SGHKS, CDR2 YYEKEE (reference sequence). The CDR3: CASSFDRNANYGYTF. Here the CDR3 DNA reads TGTGCCAGCAGCTTCGACAGGAATGCTAACTATGGCTACACCTTC.

V is TRBV25-1 and J is TRBJ2-3, with 12 nucleotides matching TRBD2. Germline lookup yields CDR1 MGHDK and CDR2 SYGVNS. With V trimmed by 2 bases and J by 0 bases, 6 bases remained unmatched. The CDR3 covers 18 residues. CDR3 sequence reads: CASSERGLAGSSTDTQYF. CDR3 nucleotide sequence: TGTGCCAGCAGTGAACGGGGACTAGCGGGTTCTAGCACAGATACGCAGTATTTT.

The sample holds one count of this clone. The chain carries TRBV6-5 and TRBJ2-2; D is perhaps TRBD1 (6 bases). V was clipped by 6 bases and J by 3 bases, with 14 bases between them. Germline CDR1 MNHEY, CDR2 SVGAGI. The CDR3 loop spans 15 amino acids. CDR3 amino acids: CASSPGAVYTGELFF. DNA for the CDR3: TGTGCCAGCAGCCCAGGGGCGGTGTACACCGGGGAGCTGTTTTTT.

J is TRBJ2-2 and V is TRBV11-2; TRBD2 aligns across 7 bases. The CDR3 is 17 residues long. Germline CDR1 reads SGHAT; CDR2 reads FQNNGV. After removal of 0 bases from V and 4 bases from J, the junction contained 8 bases not matched to a gene. CDR3 loop: CASSLDGRLAVTGELFF. The CDR3 nucleotides read TGTGCCAGCAGCTTAGATGGTCGGCTAGCGGTCACCGGGGAGCTGTTTTTT.

The V call is TRBV18, the J call TRBJ2-1; no reliable D call. Germline V gives CDR1 KGHSH, CDR2 LQKENI. Trimming took off 0 bases at V and 3 bases at J, with 6 bases between the two ends. The CDR3 consists of 14 residues. In DNA, the CDR3 is TGTGCCAGCTCACCACCATCCAACTACAATGAGCAGTTCTTC. Protein product: CASSPPSNYNEQFF.

The chain links TRBV28 to TRBJ1-1; TRBD1 aligns across 7 bases. Germline loops: CDR1 MDHEN, CDR2 SYDVKM. With V trimmed by 4 bases and J by 7 bases, 12 bases remained unmatched. The CDR3 runs 15 residues. CDR3 protein: CASSSFDRVTLEAFF. In nucleotides, the CDR3 is TGTGCCAGCAGTTCGTTCGACAGGGTAACACTTGAAGCTTTCTTT. Based on the CDR3 plus reference TRBV28 and TRBJ1-1, the full variable domain is DVKVTQSSRYLVKRTGEKVFLECVQDMDHENMFWYRQDPGLGLRLIYFSYDVKMKEKGDIPEGYSVSREKKERFSLILESASTNQTSMYLCASSSFDRVTLEAFFGQGTRLTVV.

The rearrangement links TRBV3-1 (or the pseudogene TRBV3-2) to TRBJ2-2; 7 bases match TRBD1. The CDR3 is made up of 14 amino acids. Germline-derived CDR1 and CDR2 are LGHDT and YNNKEL (reference sequence). V lost 4 bases to trimming and J lost 6 bases; unmatched junction nucleotides: 5. The CDR3 spells CASSPNRGSGELFF. CDR3 DNA: TGTGCCAGCAGCCCCAACAGGGGTTCCGGGGAGCTGTTTTTT.

The chain uses TRBV7-9 and TRBJ2-7; possibly TRBD1 for D (6 bases). Germline V CDR1 and CDR2: SEHNR, FQNEAQ (reference sequence). The V end was cut by 7 bases, the J end by 9 bases, with 16 bases between. The CDR3 extends over 12 amino acids. The CDR3 spells CASNKEGVWQYF. CDR3 in DNA: TGTGCCAGCAACAAAGAGGGGGTTTGGCAGTACTTC.

Here the CDR3 DNA reads TGTGCCAGCAGTTACTCTAGCGGGGGTCTCAGCTCCTACGAGCAGTACTTC. It is translated as CASSYSSGGLSSYEQYF. This chain connects TRBV6-2 or TRBV6-3 to TRBJ2-7; 9 positions match TRBD2. The trim removed 0 bases at V and 0 bases at J, leaving 6 bases unmatched. The V gene's germline CDR1 is MNHEY and CDR2 SVGEGT. CDR3 length: 17 residues.

The count of this clone is one. The chain combines TRBV12-5 with TRBJ2-5; 13 bases map to TRBD2. The CDR3 is 16 amino acids. Germline CDR1 reads LGHNT; CDR2 reads FRNRAP. J was trimmed by 3 bases and V by 1 base; bases with no gene match: 2. The chain's CDR3 is CASGLGLAGGKETQYF. CDR3 nucleotide sequence: TGTGCTAGTGGTTTGGGACTAGCGGGGGGCAAAGAGACCCAGTACTTC.

The chain joins TRBV6-2 or TRBV6-3 to TRBJ2-7; D may be TRBD1 (5 bases). V shed 6 bases and J shed 6 bases, with 9 bases lying between them. Germline-derived CDR1 and CDR2 are MNHEY and SVGEGT. CDR3 length equals 11 residues. The CDR3 here is CASSVGVEQYF. In DNA, the CDR3 is TGTGCCAGCAGCGTAGGGGTCGAGCAGTACTTC.

The gene calls are TRBV11-3 and TRBJ2-7; 10 positions agree with TRBD1. This CDR3 spans 14 amino acids. With 4 bases clipped from V and 2 bases from J, the junction kept 2 bases outside the gene matches. CDR1 is SGHNT and CDR2 is YENEEA in the germline V gene. CDR3 in DNA: TGTGCCAGCAGCTCGGGGACAGGGGCCTACGAGCAGTACTTC. The encoded protein is CASSSGTGAYEQYF.

The chain couples TRBV6-6 to TRBJ2-7; 8 bases are a match to TRBD1. Germline loops: CDR1 MNHNY, CDR2 SVGAGI (reference sequence). This CDR3 comprises 15 residues. V was pared by 7 bases and J by 1 base, with 9 bases of the junction left unmatched. CDR3 sequence (DNA): TGTGCCAGCACCACGACAGGGGACCCTTCCTACGAGCAGTACTTC. Amino acid sequence: CASTTTGDPSYEQYF.

The chain couples TRBV5-8 to TRBJ2-7, with D tentatively TRBD2 (6 bases). CDR1 is SGHTS, CDR2 YDEGEE, per germline. V was cut by 4 bases and J by 1 base, with 12 bases left in between. The CDR3 spans 14 residues. Written as DNA, the CDR3 is TGTGCCAGCAGCCCTGGAGGGTTATCCTACGAGCAGTACTTC. Residues: CASSPGGLSYEQYF.

This chain connects TRBV3-1 (or the pseudogene TRBV3-2) to TRBJ2-3; TRBD2 agrees at 9 bases. This CDR3 comprises 16 residues. Trimming cost V 0 bases and J 5 bases; bases outside gene matches: 6. Germline V gene sequence: CDR1 LGHDT, CDR2 YNNKEL (reference sequence). Here the CDR3 DNA reads TGTGCCAGCAGCCAAGATCAGGTAGCGGGGGAAGATACGCAGTATTTT. As protein: CASSQDQVAGEDTQYF.

The chain joins TRBV29-1 to TRBJ2-5; 8 bases match TRBD1. Trimming took 6 bases from V and 4 from J; bases not matched to a gene: 7. This CDR3 comprises 13 residues. CDR1 and CDR2 (germline): SQVTM, ANQGSEA. CDR3 region: CSVATGVGETQYF. The DNA of the CDR3 is TGCAGCGTCGCGACAGGGGTGGGAGAGACCCAGTACTTC.

The chain couples TRBV7-9 to TRBJ1-6; TRBD1 matches 7 bases. Germline V gene sequence: CDR1 SEHNR, CDR2 FQNEAQ (reference sequence). This CDR3 is 15 amino acids long. J gave up 4 bases and V 5 bases, and 5 bases lay outside the gene matches. For the CDR3, the DNA is TGTGCCAGCAGCCGGGACAGTTCTTATAATTCACCCCTCCACTTT. Translating gives CASSRDSSYNSPLHF.

A few counts support this clone. The J gene is TRBJ2-3, the V gene TRBV5-1; D is perhaps TRBD1 (5 bases). The CDR3 extends over 15 amino acids. Trimming removed 0 bases from V and 4 bases from J, with 12 bases in between. The germline V gene encodes CDR1 SGHRS and CDR2 YFSETQ. The CDR3 DNA reads as TGCGCCAGCAGCTTGGAGGGGCAGCTTTCAGATACGCAGTATTTT. Protein product: CASSLEGQLSDTQYF.

V usage is TRBV6-2 or TRBV6-3 and J usage is TRBJ2-2, with 10 bases fitting TRBD2. Looked up from germline, CDR1 is MNHEY and CDR2 is SVGEGT. The CDR3 runs to 15 residues. The ends lost 5 bases at V and 5 bases at J; junction bases unmatched: 5. The CDR3, as DNA: TGTGCCAGCAGTCGCCTAGCGGGGGTTACCGGGGAGCTGTTTTTT. Translation: CASSRLAGVTGELFF.

The chain is built from TRBV5-1 and TRBJ1-1; D not resolved. CDR1 and CDR2 from the germline V gene are SGHRS and YFSETQ. The CDR3 length is 15 residues. Trimming pared 1 base from V and 0 bases from J, leaving 10 bases between. CDR3 sequence (DNA): TGCGCCAGCAGCTTGCCCGGTGTGATGAACACTGAAGCTTTCTTT. Its translation is CASSLPGVMNTEAFF. The variable domain in full, with the rest retrieved from reference TRBV5-1 and TRBJ1-1, is KAGVTQTPRYLIKTRGQQVTLSCSPISGHRSVSWYQQTPGQGLQFLFEYFSETQRNKGNFPGRFSGRQFSNSRSEMNVSTLELGDSALYLCASSLPGVMNTEAFFGQGTRLTVV.